These 5 T cell receptor beta chains came from one sample sequenced in a study of T cells after yellow fever vaccination. TCRdb passed the 5' RACE reads through MiXCR, listing each CDR3 protein once. The top ten hold 2.5% to 4% of the sample, which has 250,000 to 300,000 distinct CDR3 sequences, around 4.9% seen once. Sequenced material: CD4+ T cells sorted from PBMCs, taken on the day of the yellow fever booster vaccination. All receptors come from a man younger than 35 who received the YFV17D yellow fever vaccine.

The sample holds many counts of this clonotype. The chain recombines TRBV7-9 with TRBJ2-7; 11 bases line up with TRBD1. In germline, CDR1 is SEHNR, CDR2 FQNEAQ (reference sequence). CDR3 length: 16 residues. V dropped 0 bases and J dropped 6; count of bases not matched to a gene: 7. CDR3 nucleotide sequence: TGTGCCAGCAGCTTAGCGTTAGGACAGGGGGCGCGCGAGCAGTACTTC. It translates to CASSLALGQGAREQYF.

The V gene is TRBV2, the J gene TRBJ2-1, with D uncertain. The CDR3 sequence is 13 residues long. The V gene's germline CDR1 is SNHLY and CDR2 FYNNEI. The V end was cut by 7 bases, the J end by 7 bases, with 14 bases between. The CDR3 nucleotides read TGTGCCAGCAAGGCAGGCTCTACGAATGAGCAGTTCTTC. Residues: CASKAGSTNEQFF.

As to this clonotype: This may arise from a read error, as a much more abundant clone is one base away. A read error is likely, as this CDR3 ends without the conserved phenylalanine or tryptophan. V usage is TRBV6-5 and J usage is TRBJ2-5; D is possibly TRBD2 (6 bases). The V and J ends lost 9 bases and 1 base respectively, with 9 bases between them. Germline V gives CDR1 MNHEY, CDR2 SVGAGI. CDR3 size: 12 residues. The CDR3 DNA follows: TGTGCCAGTGGAGGGGCCCAAGAGACCCAGTACCTC. Its translation is CASGGAQETQYL.

The table lists this clonotype with a few counts. V and J are TRBV25-1 and TRBJ2-5, with unresolved D. CDR1 is MGHDK, CDR2 SYGVNS, per germline. CDR3 length: 16 amino acids. V shed 6 bases and J shed 2 bases, with 19 bases lying between them. CDR3 nucleotides: TGTGCCAGCAGCGACCGTTCAACACGAATACAAGAGACCCAGTACTTC. The encoded protein is CASSDRSTRIQETQYF.

This clonotype was seen ten or more times. The chain combines TRBV7-2 with TRBJ2-3, with D tentatively TRBD1 (5 bases). Deletions cut 5 bases from V and 5 bases from J, with 14 bases between. The CDR3 is 14 amino acids. The germline gives CDR1 SGHTA, CDR2 FQGNSA. The CDR3 coding sequence is TGTGCCAGCAGCCTCAGGCCTAGGGGAGATACGCAGTATTTT. Translation: CASSLRPRGDTQYF. The full variable domain, completed using reference TRBV7-2 and TRBJ2-3, is GAGVSQSPSNKVTEKGKDVELRCDPISGHTALYWYRQSLGQGLEFLIYFQGNSAPDKSGLPSDRFSAERTGGSVSTLTIQRTQQEDSAVYLCASSLRPRGDTQYFGPGTRLTVL.